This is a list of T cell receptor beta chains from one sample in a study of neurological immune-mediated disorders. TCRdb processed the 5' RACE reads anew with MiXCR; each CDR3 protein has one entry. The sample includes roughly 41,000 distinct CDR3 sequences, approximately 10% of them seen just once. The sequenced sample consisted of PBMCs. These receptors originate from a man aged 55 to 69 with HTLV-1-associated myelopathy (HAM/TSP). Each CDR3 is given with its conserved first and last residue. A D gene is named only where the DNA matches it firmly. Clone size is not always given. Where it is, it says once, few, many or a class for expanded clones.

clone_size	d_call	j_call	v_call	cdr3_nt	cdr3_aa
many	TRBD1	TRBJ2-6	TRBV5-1	TGCGCCAGCAGCTTGGGGTCTCGGGACAGTTCGGGTAACGTCCTGACTTTC	CASSLGSRDSSGNVLTF
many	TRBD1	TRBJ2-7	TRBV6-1	TGTGCCAGCAGCCCCAGAGGGGACAGGGGAGTTTACGAGCAGTACTTC	CASSPRGDRGVYEQYF
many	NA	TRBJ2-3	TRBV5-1	TGCGCCAGCAGCTCGTCAGGGATAGATACGCAGTATTTT	CASSSSGIDTQYF
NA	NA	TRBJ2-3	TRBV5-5	TGTGCTAGCAGCTTGGTAGGGGCGAATACGCATTATTTT	CASSLVGANTHYF
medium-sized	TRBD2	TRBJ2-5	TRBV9	TGTGCCAGCAGCGTAGGGAACGGACTAGCGGGCCAAGAGACCCAGTACTTC	CASSVGNGLAGQETQYF
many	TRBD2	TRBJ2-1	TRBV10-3	TGTGCCATCAGTGAGGTGACTAGCGGGAGTTATGAGCAGTTCTTC	CAISEVTSGSYEQFF
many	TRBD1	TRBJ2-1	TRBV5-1	TGCGCCAGCAGCTTGGCCGGGACAGGGGGCGAGAATGAGCAGTTCTTC	CASSLAGTGGENEQFF
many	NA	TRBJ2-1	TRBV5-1	TGCGCCAGCAGCCCGGACCACAGGGAAACTTACAATGAGCAGTTCTTC	CASSPDHRETYNEQFF
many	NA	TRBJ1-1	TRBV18	TGTGCCAGCTCACCACTCTTTGAACAGACCGGAAGCACTGAAGCTTTCTTT	CASSPLFEQTGSTEAFF
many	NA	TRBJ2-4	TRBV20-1	TGCAGTGCTATGTCGGGGCGTGGGGCCAAAAACATTCAGTACTTC	CSAMSGRGAKNIQYF
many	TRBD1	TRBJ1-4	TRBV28	TGTGCCAGCAGTTTGGGACAGCACAATGAAAAACTGTTTTTT	CASSLGQHNEKLFF
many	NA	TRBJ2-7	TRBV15	TGTGCCACCAGCTATGGTCCATCCGACGAGCAGTACTTC	CATSYGPSDEQYF
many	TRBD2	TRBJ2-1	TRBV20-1	TGCAGTGCTAGGTTAGGGACTAACAATGAGCAGTTCTTC	CSARLGTNNEQFF
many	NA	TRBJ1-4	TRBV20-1	TGCAGTGCTAGGGTGTATGATGAAAAACTGTTTTTT	CSARVYDEKLFF
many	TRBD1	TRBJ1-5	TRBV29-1	TGCAGCGTCGCCACCGGGACAGGGGATCAGCCCCAGCATTTT	CSVATGTGDQPQHF
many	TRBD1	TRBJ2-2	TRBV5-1	TGCGCCAGCAGCTTCGGGACAGGGGGGACCGGGGAGCTGTTTTTT	CASSFGTGGTGELFF
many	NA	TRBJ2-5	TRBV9	TGTGCCAGCAGCCCGGGGCATTCACAAGAGACCCAGTACTTC	CASSPGHSQETQYF
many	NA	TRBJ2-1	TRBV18	TGTGCCAGCTCACTCACAGGGCCCGGGGGAAACAATGAGCAGTTCTTC	CASSLTGPGGNNEQFF
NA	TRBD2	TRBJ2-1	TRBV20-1	TGCAGTGCTAGAAAATTAGTACTAGCGGGTCCCTACAATGAGCAGTTCTTC	CSARKLVLAGPYNEQFF
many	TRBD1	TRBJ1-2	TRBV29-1	TGCAGCGTGACAGGGCCCCGGGGCTACACCTTC	CSVTGPRGYTF
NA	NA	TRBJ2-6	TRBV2	TGTGCCAGCTACCTAATTTCTGGAGCCAACGTCCTGACTTTC	CASYLISGANVLTF
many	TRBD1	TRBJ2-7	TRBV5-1	TGCGCCAGCAGCACTGGGACAGGGTACGAGCAGTACTTC	CASSTGTGYEQYF
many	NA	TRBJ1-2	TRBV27	TGTGCCAGCAGTCCCGGGGCCTCAGGTGGCTACACCTTC	CASSPGASGGYTF
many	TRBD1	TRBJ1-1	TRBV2	TGTGCCAGCAGGGACAGGGTTGGCACTGAAGCTTTCTTT	CASRDRVGTEAFF
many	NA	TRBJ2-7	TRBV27	TGTGCCAGCAGTCCTTACGCCTCCGGGGACGAGCAGTACTTC	CASSPYASGDEQYF
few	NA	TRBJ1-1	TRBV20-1	TGCAGTGCTAGACGAGGGGCGAGCACTGAAGCTTTCTTT	CSARRGASTEAFF
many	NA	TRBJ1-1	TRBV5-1	TGCGCCAGCAGCTTGGTCGACAGGTTCACTGAAGCTTTCTTT	CASSLVDRFTEAFF
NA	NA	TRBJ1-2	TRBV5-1	TGTGCCAGCCAGGCGGGGCGAGTGACTGGCTACACCTTC	CASQAGRVTGYTF
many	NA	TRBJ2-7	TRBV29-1	TGCAGCGTTGAAGGTTCGAACGAGCAGTACTTC	CSVEGSNEQYF
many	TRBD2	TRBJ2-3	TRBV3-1	TGTGCCAGCAGCCAAGTAATGAGTGCGGGAGAAGTGTATTTT	CASSQVMSAGEVYF
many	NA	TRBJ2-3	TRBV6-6	TGTGCCAGCAGTTACAGTCAGACCACAGATACGCAGTATTTT	CASSYSQTTDTQYF
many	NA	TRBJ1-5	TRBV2	TGTGCCAGCAGTCCACTCGGGAGACAGAACAATCAGCCCCAGCATTTT	CASSPLGRQNNQPQHF
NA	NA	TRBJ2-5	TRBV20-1	TGCAGTGCTCGAGGGGACTCTAAAGAGACCCAGTACTTC	CSARGDSKETQYF
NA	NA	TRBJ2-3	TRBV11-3	TGTGCCAGCAGCTCGAACACAGATACGCAGTATTTT	CASSSNTDTQYF
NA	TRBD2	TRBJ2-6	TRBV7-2	TGTGCCAGCAGCTTAGCGGGGCGGACTAGCGGCTCTGGGGCCAACGTCCTGACTTTC	CASSLAGRTSGSGANVLTF
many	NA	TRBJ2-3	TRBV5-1	TGCGCCAGCAGCTTGGCGGGGGCTAGCGGCTACACAGATACGCAGTATTTT	CASSLAGASGYTDTQYF
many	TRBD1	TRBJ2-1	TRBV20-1	TGCAGTGCTAGAGATTGGCGACAGGGATACTACAATGAGCAGTTCTTC	CSARDWRQGYYNEQFF
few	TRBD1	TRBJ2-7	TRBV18	TGTGCCAGCTCACCACCAGGGACAGGTACCTACGAGCAGTACTTC	CASSPPGTGTYEQYF
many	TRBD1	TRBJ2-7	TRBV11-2	TGTGCCAGCACCCCCGGACAGGGTCTCCACGAGCAGTACTTC	CASTPGQGLHEQYF
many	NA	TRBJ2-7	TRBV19	TGTGCCAGTAGTAGCCACCGGGACTTCGATGACGAGCAGTACTTC	CASSSHRDFDDEQYF
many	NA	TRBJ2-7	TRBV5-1	TGCGCCAGCAGCTTGGCCGGGAGCGGGCCGCTCTCCTACGAGCAGTACTTC	CASSLAGSGPLSYEQYF
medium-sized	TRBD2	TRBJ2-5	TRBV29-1	TGCAGCGTTGTGCGGGGGGCGCAGATAGAGACCCAGTACTTC	CSVVRGAQIETQYF
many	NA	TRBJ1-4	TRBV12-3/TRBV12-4	TGTGCCAGCAGTTTAGACCTAGTGGGGGCGGGTGAAAAACTGTTTTTT	CASSLDLVGAGEKLFF
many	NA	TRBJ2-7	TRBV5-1	TGCGCCAGCAGCTTGGACGGACAGAGCTCCTACGAGCAGTACTTC	CASSLDGQSSYEQYF
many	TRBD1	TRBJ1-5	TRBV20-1	TGCAGCGCCCGGACAGGGGGCCGGCCCCAGCATTTT	CSARTGGRPQHF
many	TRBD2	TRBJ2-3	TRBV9	TGTGCCAGCAGCGCTAGCGGGAGACTAGATACGCAGTATTTT	CASSASGRLDTQYF
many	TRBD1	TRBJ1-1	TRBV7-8	TGTGCCAGCAGCGCGCAGGGGGGCACTGAAGCTTTCTTT	CASSAQGGTEAFF
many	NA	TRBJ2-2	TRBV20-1	TGCAGTGCTAGAGACATAACAGGGCCCCACGGGGAGCTGTTTTTT	CSARDITGPHGELFF
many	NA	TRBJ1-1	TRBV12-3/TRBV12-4	TGTGCCAGCAGCCTTCAGGGGAGGAGGACTGAAGCTTTCTTT	CASSLQGRRTEAFF
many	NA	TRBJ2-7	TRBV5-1	TGCGCCAGCAGCTTGGCCGACAGGACCTACGAGCAGTACTTC	CASSLADRTYEQYF
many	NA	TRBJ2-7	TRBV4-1	TGCGCCAGCAGCCTCGGGATTCAAACCTACGAGCAGTACTTC	CASSLGIQTYEQYF